This TCR beta chain was obtained from a study of CD8 T cells in ankylosing spondylitis. With V trimmed by 3 bases and J by 4 bases, 8 bases remained unmatched. This CDR3 region has 17 residues. Germline values: CDR1 MGHDK, CDR2 SYGVNS. Study observations and caveats: Typical of ankylosing spondylitis blood, it appeared, was a TCR beta motif of fewer than ten highly homologous variants. As for the disease-linked clones, they showed a CD8+ phenotype and occurred at relatively low frequencies in peripheral blood. Earlier literature documents some of the motif variants in reactive arthritis synovial fluid and blood.

Making the TCR beta libraries involved quantitative 5'-RACE with molecular barcodes. TCRdb itself ran the 5' RACE reads through MiXCR, one entry per CDR3 protein. The sample has 380,000 or so distinct CDR3 sequences, roughly 20% seen once. Concerning this clonotype: Its specificity is unknown.

This clonotype was sampled from a male donor with ankylosing spondylitis or in good health (not recorded which). The chain carries TRBV25-1 and TRBJ2-2; TRBD2 matches at 10 bases. The sample was blood, either unsorted or a sorted T cell fraction (not recorded which). As DNA, the CDR3 is TGTGCCAGCAGTGATCCCCTAGCGGGGGAGCCCACCGGGGAGCTGTTTTTT. Translation: CASSDPLAGEPTGELFF.